The source of this T cell receptor beta chain is a study of CD8+ T cells in alopecia areata. Broader study findings: With just one nonresponder, it is still uncertain whether baseline CD8+ expansion relates to response. Normal scalp showed lower clonality than lesional scalp, especially alopecia totalis/universalis. Scalp samples also yield sequences of resident alphabeta T cells from normal skin. Expanded CD8+ clones among the top 100, and scalp clonality, were significantly decreased by tofacitinib.

In regard to this clone: Its antigen is not known.

Extracted RNA was reverse transcribed, and the resulting cDNA served as sequencing template. The data were produced by immunoSEQ multiplex PCR, yet TCRdb's version contains in-frame clones alone and is incomplete. The sample lists over 120,000 clones, 45% to 60% occurring once. The CDR3 loop spans 14 amino acids. Germline lookup yields CDR1 SGHRS and CDR2 YFSETQ. Trimming shortened V by 3 bases and J by 0 bases, and 8 bases separated the two germline ends. Indicated treatment: oral pan-JAK inhibitor, 5-10 mg twice daily. The receptor was derived from a human donor with alopecia areata. The chain joins TRBV5-1 to TRBJ2-3, with D unclear. Material: CD8+ T cells sorted from blood, obtained at week 4, from a patient treated with tofacitinib. DNA for the CDR3: TGCGCCAGCAGCTCCGCCTCTAGCACAGATACGCAGTATTTT. This sequence encodes CASSSASSTDTQYF. Together with reference TRBV5-1 and TRBJ2-3, the CDR3 gives the full variable domain: KAGVTQTPRYLIKTRGQQVTLSCSPISGHRSVSWYQQTPGQGLQFLFEYFSETQRNKGNFPGRFSGRQFSNSRSEMNVSTLELGDSALYLCASSSASSTDTQYFGPGTRLTVL.